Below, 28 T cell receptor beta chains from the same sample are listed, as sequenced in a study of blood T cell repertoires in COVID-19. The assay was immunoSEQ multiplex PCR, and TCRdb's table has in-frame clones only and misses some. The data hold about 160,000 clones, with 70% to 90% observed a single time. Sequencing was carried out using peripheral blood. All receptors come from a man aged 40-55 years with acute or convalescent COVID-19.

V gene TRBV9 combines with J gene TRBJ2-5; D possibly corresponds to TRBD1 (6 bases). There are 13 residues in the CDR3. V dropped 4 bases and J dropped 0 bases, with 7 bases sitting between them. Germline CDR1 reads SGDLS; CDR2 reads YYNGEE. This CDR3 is CASSTGNQETQYF. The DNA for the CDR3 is TGTGCCAGCAGCACAGGGAACCAAGAGACCCAGTACTTC.

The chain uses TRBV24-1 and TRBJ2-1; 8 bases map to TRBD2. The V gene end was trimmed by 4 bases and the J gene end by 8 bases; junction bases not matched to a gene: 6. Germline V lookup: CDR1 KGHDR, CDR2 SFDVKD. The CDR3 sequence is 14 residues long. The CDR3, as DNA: TGTGCCACCAGTGACCGGACTAGCCTGGATGAGCAGTTCTTC. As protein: CATSDRTSLDEQFF.

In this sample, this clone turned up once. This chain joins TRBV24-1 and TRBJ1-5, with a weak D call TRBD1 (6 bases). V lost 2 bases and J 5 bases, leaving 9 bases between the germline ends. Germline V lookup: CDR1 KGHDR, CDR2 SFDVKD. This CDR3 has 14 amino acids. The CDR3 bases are TGTGCCACCAGTGATTCAGGGGTTTATCAGCCCCAGCATTTT. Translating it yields CATSDSGVYQPQHF.

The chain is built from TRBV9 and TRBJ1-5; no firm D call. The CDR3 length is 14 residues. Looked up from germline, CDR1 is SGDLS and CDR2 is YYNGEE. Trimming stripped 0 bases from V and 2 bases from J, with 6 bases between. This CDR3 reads CASSVDGGNQPQHF. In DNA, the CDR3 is TGTGCCAGCAGCGTAGATGGAGGCAATCAGCCCCAGCATTTT.

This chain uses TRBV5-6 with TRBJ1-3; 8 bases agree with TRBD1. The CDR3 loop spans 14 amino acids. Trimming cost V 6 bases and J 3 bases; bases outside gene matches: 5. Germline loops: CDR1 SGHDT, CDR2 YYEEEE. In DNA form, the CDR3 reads TGTGCCAGCATCCGACAGGGGTATGGAAACACCATATATTTT. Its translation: CASIRQGYGNTIYF.

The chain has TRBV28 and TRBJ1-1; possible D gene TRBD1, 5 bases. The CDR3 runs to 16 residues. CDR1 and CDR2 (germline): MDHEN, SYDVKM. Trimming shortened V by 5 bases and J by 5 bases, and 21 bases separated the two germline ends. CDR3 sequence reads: CASSSPGGTGKTEAFF. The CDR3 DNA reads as TGTGCCAGCAGTAGCCCGGGGGGGACGGGGAAAACTGAAGCTTTCTTT.

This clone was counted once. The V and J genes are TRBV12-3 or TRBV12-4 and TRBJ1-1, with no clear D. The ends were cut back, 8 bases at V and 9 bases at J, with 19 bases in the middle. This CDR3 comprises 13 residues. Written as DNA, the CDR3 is TGTGCCAGCCTCCTCCGGTCCCCCCAAAAAGCTTTCTTT. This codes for CASLLRSPQKAFF.

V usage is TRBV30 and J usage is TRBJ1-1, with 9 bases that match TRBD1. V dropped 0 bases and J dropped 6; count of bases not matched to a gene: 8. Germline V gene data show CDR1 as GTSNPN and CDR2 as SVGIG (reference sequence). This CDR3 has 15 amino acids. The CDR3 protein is CAWSVGQGHIPEAFF. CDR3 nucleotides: TGTGCCTGGAGTGTAGGACAGGGGCACATTCCTGAAGCTTTCTTT.

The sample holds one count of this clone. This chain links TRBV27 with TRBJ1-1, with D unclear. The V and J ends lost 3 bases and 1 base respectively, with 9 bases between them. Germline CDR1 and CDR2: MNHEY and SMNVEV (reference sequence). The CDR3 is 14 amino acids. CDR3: CASSLEGRNTEAFF. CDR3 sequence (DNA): TGTGCCAGCAGTTTGGAGGGTAGGAACACTGAAGCTTTCTTT.

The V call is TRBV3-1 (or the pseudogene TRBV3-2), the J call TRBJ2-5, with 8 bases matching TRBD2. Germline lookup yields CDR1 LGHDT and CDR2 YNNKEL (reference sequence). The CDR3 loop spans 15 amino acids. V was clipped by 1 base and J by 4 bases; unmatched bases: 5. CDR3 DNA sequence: TGTGCCAGCAGCCAAGTCCGGGGGGGCGCAGAGACCCAGTACTTC. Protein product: CASSQVRGGAETQYF.

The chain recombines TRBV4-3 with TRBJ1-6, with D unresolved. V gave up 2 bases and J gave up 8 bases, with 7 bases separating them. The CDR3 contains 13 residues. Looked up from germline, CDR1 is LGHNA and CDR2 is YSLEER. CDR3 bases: TGCGCCAGCAGCCAAAATCAGGATTCACCCCTCCACTTT. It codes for CASSQNQDSPLHF.

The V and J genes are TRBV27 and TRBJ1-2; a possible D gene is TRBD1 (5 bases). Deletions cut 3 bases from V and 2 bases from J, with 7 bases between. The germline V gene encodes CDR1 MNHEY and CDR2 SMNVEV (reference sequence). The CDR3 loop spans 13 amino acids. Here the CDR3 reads CASSLGQNYGYTF. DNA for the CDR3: TGTGCCAGCAGTTTGGGGCAGAACTATGGCTACACCTTC.

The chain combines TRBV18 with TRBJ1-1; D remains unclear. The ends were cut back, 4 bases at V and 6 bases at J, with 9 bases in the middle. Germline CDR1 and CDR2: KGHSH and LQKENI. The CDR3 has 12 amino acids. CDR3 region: CASSLERAEAFF. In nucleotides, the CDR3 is TGTGCCAGCTCACTCGAGCGTGCTGAAGCTTTCTTT. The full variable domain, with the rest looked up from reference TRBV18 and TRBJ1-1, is NAGVMQNPRHLVRRRGQEARLRCSPMKGHSHVYWYRQLPEEGLKFMVYLQKENIIDESGMPKERFSAEFPKEGPSILRIQQVVRGDSAAYFCASSLERAEAFFGQGTRLTVV.

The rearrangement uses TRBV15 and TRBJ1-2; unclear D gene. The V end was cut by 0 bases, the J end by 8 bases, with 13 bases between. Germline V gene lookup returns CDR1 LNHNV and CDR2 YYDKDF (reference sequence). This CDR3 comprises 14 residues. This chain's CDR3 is CATSREYSQLGYTF. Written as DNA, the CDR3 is TGTGCCACCAGCAGAGAGTACAGCCAGCTGGGCTACACCTTC.

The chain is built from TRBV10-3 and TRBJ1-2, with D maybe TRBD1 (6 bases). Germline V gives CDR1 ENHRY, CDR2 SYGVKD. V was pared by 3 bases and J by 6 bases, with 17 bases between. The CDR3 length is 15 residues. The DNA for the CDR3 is TGTGCCATCAGTGATTGGGCAGGGGAAAGTAATGGCTACACCTTC. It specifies CAISDWAGESNGYTF.

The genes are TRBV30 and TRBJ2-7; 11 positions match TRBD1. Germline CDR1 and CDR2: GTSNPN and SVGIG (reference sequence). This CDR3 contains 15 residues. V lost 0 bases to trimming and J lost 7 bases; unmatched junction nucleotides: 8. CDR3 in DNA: TGTGCCTGGAGTGTAGGACAGGGGGCAGTTTCAGAGCAGTACTTC. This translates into CAWSVGQGAVSEQYF.

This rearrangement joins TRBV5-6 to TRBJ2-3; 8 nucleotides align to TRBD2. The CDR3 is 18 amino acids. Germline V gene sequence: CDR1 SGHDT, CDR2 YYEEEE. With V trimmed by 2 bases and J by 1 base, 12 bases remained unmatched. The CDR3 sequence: CASSFDPRGGTGTDTQYF. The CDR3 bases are TGTGCCAGCAGCTTTGACCCCCGGGGGGGAACCGGCACAGATACGCAGTATTTT.

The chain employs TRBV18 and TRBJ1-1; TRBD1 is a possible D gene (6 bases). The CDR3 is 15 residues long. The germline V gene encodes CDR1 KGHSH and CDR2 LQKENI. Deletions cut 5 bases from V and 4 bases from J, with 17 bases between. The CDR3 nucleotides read TGTGCCAGCTCAGAAAACAGGGCTGATAGCACTGAAGCTTTCTTT. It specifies CASSENRADSTEAFF.

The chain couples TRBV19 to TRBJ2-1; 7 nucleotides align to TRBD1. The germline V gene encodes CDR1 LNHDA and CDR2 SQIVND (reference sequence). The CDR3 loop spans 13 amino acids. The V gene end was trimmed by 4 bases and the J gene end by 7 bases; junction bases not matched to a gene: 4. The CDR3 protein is CASSRGTVNEQFF. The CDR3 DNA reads TGTGCCAGTAGTAGAGGGACAGTTAATGAGCAGTTCTTC.

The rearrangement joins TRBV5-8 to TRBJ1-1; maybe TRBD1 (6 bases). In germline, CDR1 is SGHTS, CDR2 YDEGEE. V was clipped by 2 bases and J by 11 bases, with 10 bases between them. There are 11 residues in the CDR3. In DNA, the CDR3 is TGTGCCAGCAGCTTAAGGGGGGGGGCTTTCTTT. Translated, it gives CASSLRGGAFF.

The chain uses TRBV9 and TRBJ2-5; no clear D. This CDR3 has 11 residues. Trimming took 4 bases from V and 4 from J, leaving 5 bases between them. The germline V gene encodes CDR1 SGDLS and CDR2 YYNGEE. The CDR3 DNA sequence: TGTGCCAGCAGCTCCCGAGAGACCCAGTACTTC. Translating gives CASSSRETQYF. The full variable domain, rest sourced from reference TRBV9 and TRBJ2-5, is DSGVTQTPKHLITATGQRVTLRCSPRSGDLSVYWYQQSLDQGLQFLIQYYNGEERAKGNILERFSAQQFPDLHSELNLSSLELGDSALYFCASSSRETQYFGPGTRLLVL.

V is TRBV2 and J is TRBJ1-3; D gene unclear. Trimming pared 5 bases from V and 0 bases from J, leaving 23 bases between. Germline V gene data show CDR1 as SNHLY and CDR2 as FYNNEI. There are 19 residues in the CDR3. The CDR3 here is CASSPNGVLRSSSGNTIYF. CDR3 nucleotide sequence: TGTGCCAGCAGTCCTAACGGGGTCTTAAGATCGAGCTCTGGAAACACCATATATTTT.

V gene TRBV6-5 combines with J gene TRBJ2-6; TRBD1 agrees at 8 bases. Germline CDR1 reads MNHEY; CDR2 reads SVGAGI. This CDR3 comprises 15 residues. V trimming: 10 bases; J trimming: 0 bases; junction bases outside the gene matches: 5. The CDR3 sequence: CATQGASSGANVLTF. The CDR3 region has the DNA TGTGCCACCCAGGGGGCCAGCTCTGGGGCCAACGTCCTGACTTTC.

CDR3 sequence reads: CATILSRDRGGVTEAFF. The CDR3 DNA reads as TGTGCCACAATACTTAGCCGGGACAGGGGTGGAGTGACTGAAGCTTTCTTT. The gene calls are TRBV2 and TRBJ1-1, with 10 bases matching TRBD1. The CDR3 is made up of 17 amino acids. With 10 bases clipped from V and 5 bases from J, the junction kept 19 bases outside the gene matches. Germline CDR1 and CDR2: SNHLY and FYNNEI.

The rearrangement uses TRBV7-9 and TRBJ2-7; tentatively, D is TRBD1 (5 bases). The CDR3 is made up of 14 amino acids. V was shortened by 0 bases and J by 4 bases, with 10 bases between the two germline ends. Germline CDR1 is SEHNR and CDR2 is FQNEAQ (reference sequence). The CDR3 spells CASSLAAGWYEQYF. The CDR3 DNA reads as TGTGCCAGCAGCTTAGCCGCAGGGTGGTACGAGCAGTACTTC.

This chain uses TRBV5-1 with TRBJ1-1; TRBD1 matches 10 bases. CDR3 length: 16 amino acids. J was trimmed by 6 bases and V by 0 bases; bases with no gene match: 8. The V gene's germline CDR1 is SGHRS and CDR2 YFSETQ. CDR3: CASSLAPKTGGAEAFF. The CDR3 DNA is TGCGCCAGCAGCTTGGCCCCAAAGACAGGGGGCGCTGAAGCTTTCTTT.

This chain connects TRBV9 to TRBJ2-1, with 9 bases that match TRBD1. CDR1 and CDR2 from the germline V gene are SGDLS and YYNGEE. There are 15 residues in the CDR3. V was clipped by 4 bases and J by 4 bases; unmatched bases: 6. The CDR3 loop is CASSSAGTGYNEQFF. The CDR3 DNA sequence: TGTGCCAGCAGCTCAGCCGGGACAGGGTACAATGAGCAGTTCTTC.

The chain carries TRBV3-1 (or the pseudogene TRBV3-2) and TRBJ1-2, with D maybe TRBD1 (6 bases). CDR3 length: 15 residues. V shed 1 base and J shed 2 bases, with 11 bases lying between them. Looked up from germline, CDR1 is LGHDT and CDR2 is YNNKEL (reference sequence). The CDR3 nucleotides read TGTGCCAGCAGCCAAGGGTGGCAGGGGAACTATGGCTACACCTTC. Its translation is CASSQGWQGNYGYTF.